The 26 T cell receptor beta chains presented below share a single source sample, sequenced in a study of CD8 T cells in ankylosing spondylitis. These receptors lack a known antigen. TCRdb passed the 5' RACE reads through MiXCR, listing each CDR3 protein once. This table holds fewer than 750,000 distinct CDR3 sequences, about 20% found once. General study points: Within ankylosing spondylitis blood, a TCR beta motif made up of seven or eight highly homologous variants appeared to be characteristic.

Sequenced material: blood, either unsorted or a sorted T cell fraction (not recorded which). These receptors were taken from a male donor with ankylosing spondylitis.

A few counts support this clonotype. The CDR3 DNA sequence: TGTGCCAGCAGCTTACCAGCGGGGGGGGGCACCGGGGAGCTGTTTTTT. As protein: CASSLPAGGGTGELFF. The V and J genes are TRBV7-8 and TRBJ2-2; 10 positions agree with TRBD2. CDR3 length: 16 amino acids. Trimming took 2 bases from V and 4 from J; bases not matched to a gene: 4. CDR1 is SGHVS and CDR2 is FQNEAQ in the germline V gene.

This clonotype was seen a few times. The chain employs TRBV6-1 and TRBJ1-5; tentatively, D is TRBD1 (6 bases). Germline V gene data show CDR1 as MNHNS and CDR2 as SASEGT. Trimming pared 7 bases from V and 4 bases from J, leaving 17 bases between. The CDR3 has 15 amino acids. The CDR3 here is CASTFTGFGNQPQHF. CDR3 nucleotides: TGTGCCAGCACCTTTACAGGGTTCGGGAATCAGCCCCAGCATTTT.

The rearrangement joins TRBV12-3 or TRBV12-4 to TRBJ1-1; a possible D gene is TRBD1 (5 bases). Trimming took 2 bases from V and 11 from J, leaving 18 bases between them. The CDR3 has 14 residues. The CDR3: CASSLSPGVLGAFF. The CDR3 DNA reads TGTGCCAGCAGTTTATCGCCGGGGGTGCTCGGGGCTTTCTTT.

The chain joins TRBV5-1 to TRBJ2-2; D might be TRBD2 (5 bases). The CDR3 has 16 amino acids. The ends were cut back, 4 bases at V and 1 base at J, with 14 bases in the middle. Germline values: CDR1 SGHRS, CDR2 YFSETQ. The CDR3: CASSDPRSGNTGELFF. CDR3 DNA sequence: TGCGCCAGCAGCGATCCCCGGAGCGGGAACACCGGGGAGCTGTTTTTT.

V is TRBV29-1 and J is TRBJ2-7; D not certain. With 1 base removed from V and 0 bases from J, the gap between germline ends came to 10 bases. Germline V gene sequence: CDR1 SQVTM, CDR2 ANQGSEA. This CDR3 spans 14 amino acids. The CDR3 region has the DNA TGCAGCGTTGAAGGTCAGGTTGGCTCCTACGAGCAGTACTTC. Amino acids: CSVEGQVGSYEQYF.

The chain couples TRBV6-5 to TRBJ2-7; the D gene could be TRBD1 or TRBD2 (6 bases each). The CDR3 is made up of 14 amino acids. Per the germline V gene, CDR1 is MNHEY and CDR2 is SVGAGI. Trimming took off 2 bases at V and 0 bases at J, with 8 bases between the two ends. CDR3 sequence: CASSYGGPSYEQYF. For the CDR3, the DNA is TGTGCCAGCAGTTACGGGGGGCCCTCCTACGAGCAGTACTTC.

This clonotype was seen a single time. This rearrangement joins TRBV12-3 or TRBV12-4 to TRBJ1-5, with TRBD1 matching over 8 bases. V was clipped by 1 base and J by 0 bases; unmatched bases: 11. CDR3 length: 19 residues. CDR3: CASSLVATGEANSNQPQHF. DNA for the CDR3: TGTGCCAGCAGTTTAGTCGCGACAGGGGAAGCTAATAGCAATCAGCCCCAGCATTTT.

The sample holds a few counts of this clonotype. The rearrangement joins TRBV20-1 to TRBJ2-1; TRBD2 matches 8 bases. CDR1 is DFQATT and CDR2 is SNEGSKA in the germline V gene (reference sequence). V trimming: 3 bases; J trimming: 7 bases; junction bases outside the gene matches: 11. The CDR3 is made up of 15 amino acids. In nucleotides, the CDR3 is TGCAGTGCTAGGGCCTTAGCGGGATTAACGAATGAGCAGTTCTTC. This translates into CSARALAGLTNEQFF.

This clonotype appeared a few times. The V and J genes are TRBV12-3 or TRBV12-4 and TRBJ1-5; D is unresolved. V was shortened by 1 base and J by 11 bases, with 12 bases between the two germline ends. The CDR3 totals 13 residues. The CDR3 spells CASSLVPGSAQHF. The CDR3 nucleotides read TGTGCCAGCAGTTTAGTTCCCGGGTCGGCCCAGCATTTT.

V usage is TRBV5-1 and J usage is TRBJ2-1; no clear D. This CDR3 is built from 16 residues. The V end was cut by 3 bases, the J end by 6 bases, with 19 bases between. The V gene's germline CDR1 is SGHRS and CDR2 YFSETQ. CDR3 in amino acids: CASSWTSGMRGNEQFF. The CDR3 nucleotides read TGCGCCAGCAGCTGGACGAGTGGTATGAGAGGCAATGAGCAGTTCTTC.

The chain couples TRBV28 to TRBJ2-7, with no clear D. Germline V gene sequence: CDR1 MDHEN, CDR2 SYDVKM. Trimming shortened V by 4 bases and J by 4 bases, and 11 bases separated the two germline ends. CDR3 length equals 13 residues. CDR3 region: CASSYGSVYEQYF. Written as DNA, the CDR3 is TGTGCCAGCAGTTACGGGTCGGTGTACGAGCAGTACTTC.

The chain carries TRBV5-1 and TRBJ2-1, with D possibly being TRBD1 or TRBD2 (6 bases each). CDR1 and CDR2 from the germline V gene are SGHRS and YFSETQ. The CDR3 loop spans 17 amino acids. V was clipped by 3 bases and J by 6 bases, with 22 bases between them. CDR3 region: CASSSQGWGAGRNEQFF. The CDR3 DNA is TGCGCCAGCAGCTCCCAAGGATGGGGGGCAGGACGCAATGAGCAGTTCTTC.

This clonotype appeared a few times. The chain links TRBV29-1 to TRBJ2-1; tentatively, D is TRBD1 or TRBD2 (6 bases each). Germline loops: CDR1 SQVTM, CDR2 ANQGSEA. Trimming took 5 bases from V and 0 from J, leaving 14 bases between them. The CDR3 totals 15 residues. CDR3 loop: CSVLGGQSSYNEQFF. CDR3 sequence (DNA): TGCAGCGTTCTGGGGGGACAAAGCTCCTACAATGAGCAGTTCTTC.

The V gene is TRBV12-3 or TRBV12-4, the J gene TRBJ2-5, with TRBD2 as a possible D gene (6 bases). This CDR3 has 15 amino acids. Trimming took off 6 bases at V and 2 bases at J, with 16 bases between the two ends. CDR3 sequence reads: CASRGIWAGQETQYF. In DNA form, the CDR3 reads TGTGCCAGCAGGGGAATTTGGGCGGGACAAGAGACCCAGTACTTC.

This clonotype was counted ten times or more. This chain connects TRBV12-3 or TRBV12-4 to TRBJ1-1; maybe TRBD1 (5 bases). This CDR3 is built from 14 residues. With 7 bases removed from V and 4 bases from J, the gap between germline ends came to 16 bases. CDR3 residues: CASTPSHGATEAFF. The CDR3 region has the DNA TGTGCCAGCACCCCGTCTCATGGGGCCACTGAAGCTTTCTTT.

This clonotype was counted between two and nine times. V usage is TRBV6-1 and J usage is TRBJ2-7; TRBD1 matches 9 bases. Trimming cost V 5 bases and J 4 bases; bases outside gene matches: 9. CDR3 length: 15 amino acids. Germline V gene sequence: CDR1 MNHNS, CDR2 SASEGT. This chain's CDR3 is CASSLTGTGFYEQYF. CDR3 coding DNA: TGTGCCAGCAGTCTTACCGGGACAGGGTTTTACGAGCAGTACTTC.

The chain uses TRBV12-3 or TRBV12-4 and TRBJ1-1; tentatively, D is TRBD1 (5 bases). V was clipped by 7 bases and J by 2 bases, with 11 bases between them. The CDR3 is made up of 13 amino acids. CDR3 in amino acids: CASKWDVNTEAFF. CDR3 nucleotide sequence: TGTGCCAGCAAATGGGACGTCAACACTGAAGCTTTCTTT.

This clonotype was seen ten or more times. V and J are TRBV7-6 and TRBJ1-1; D uncertain. CDR1 is SGHVS and CDR2 is FNYEAQ in the germline V gene. The CDR3 is 12 residues long. Trimming left V 0 bases short and J 6 bases short, with 5 bases between. CDR3 region: CASSLAGSEAFF. The CDR3 DNA follows: TGTGCCAGCAGCTTAGCAGGTTCTGAAGCTTTCTTT.

The CDR3 coding sequence is TGCAGCGGCGACCACCTAAGCTATGGCTACACCTTC. Translation gives CSGDHLSYGYTF. The V call is TRBV29-1, the J call TRBJ1-2; D gene ambiguous. The CDR3 has 12 amino acids. Germline lookup yields CDR1 SQVTM and CDR2 ANQGSEA. Trimming cost V 7 bases and J 4 bases, with 13 bases left between them.

This clonotype was detected only a few times. The chain uses TRBV2 and TRBJ2-3; 13 positions agree with TRBD2. The V segment lost 11 bases and the J segment 3 bases; nucleotides outside the gene matches: 2. Per the germline V gene, CDR1 is SNHLY and CDR2 is FYNNEI. The CDR3 has 13 amino acids. The CDR3 coding sequence is TGTGCCGGACTAGCGGGAGTAACAGATACGCAGTATTTT. It yields the protein CAGLAGVTDTQYF.

The chain links TRBV6-1 to TRBJ2-5; unclear D gene. Per germline, CDR1 MNHNS and CDR2 SASEGT. The V end was cut by 2 bases, the J end by 5 bases, with 9 bases between. The CDR3 length is 13 residues. The CDR3 loop reads CASSEPKPETQYF. DNA of the CDR3: TGTGCCAGCAGTGAACCTAAACCGGAGACCCAGTACTTC.

Only a few counts were recorded for this clonotype. The chain carries TRBV7-6 and TRBJ2-5, with D perhaps TRBD1 (5 bases). Germline V gives CDR1 SGHVS, CDR2 FNYEAQ. V gave up 1 base and J gave up 3 bases, with 6 bases separating them. The CDR3 contains 13 residues. The DNA for the CDR3 is TGTGCCAGCAGCTTAGTACAGGAAGAGACCCAGTACTTC. As protein: CASSLVQEETQYF.

This sequence joins TRBV12-3 or TRBV12-4 and TRBJ2-3; 12 bases are shared with TRBD2. The CDR3 totals 15 residues. V lost 5 bases and J lost 6; bases outside the gene matches: 6. The CDR3 DNA is TGTGCCAGCAGTCTGTCGGGACTAGCGGGCGATACGCAGTATTTT. It translates to CASSLSGLAGDTQYF.

In its sample, this clonotype was seen a few times. The genes are TRBV5-1 and TRBJ1-1, with D unclear. The CDR3 is 15 amino acids. V dropped 0 bases and J dropped 0 bases, with 9 bases sitting between them. Germline-derived CDR1 and CDR2 are SGHRS and YFSETQ. The chain's CDR3 is CASSLESAVNTEAFF. CDR3 DNA sequence: TGCGCCAGCAGCTTGGAGAGCGCGGTGAACACTGAAGCTTTCTTT.

CDR3 loop: CASRSRQRPGLAASSYNEQFF. The CDR3 nucleotides are TGTGCCTCCCGGTCGCGCCAGCGCCCGGGATTAGCGGCTAGCTCCTACAATGAGCAGTTCTTC. This chain links TRBV11-2 with TRBJ2-1; D possibly corresponds to TRBD2 (6 bases). Trimming removed 11 bases from V and 0 bases from J, with 35 bases in between. There are 21 residues in the CDR3. Germline lookup yields CDR1 SGHAT and CDR2 FQNNGV. Drawing the rest from reference TRBV11-2 and TRBJ2-1, the complete variable domain is EAGVAQSPRYKIIEKRQSVAFWCNPISGHATLYWYQQILGQGPKLLIQFQNNGVVDDSQLPKDRFSAERLKGVDSTLKIQPAKLEDSAVYLCASRSRQRPGLAASSYNEQFFGPGTRLTVL.

DNA of the CDR3: TGCGCCAGCAGCCAACTAATAGGGGATACGAGCCAAGAGACCCAGTACTTC. Translated: CASSQLIGDTSQETQYF. V usage is TRBV4-1 and J usage is TRBJ2-5, with a tentative D call TRBD1 (5 bases). The CDR3 extends over 17 amino acids. Germline CDR1 and CDR2: MGHRA and YSYEKL. The ends were cut back, 2 bases at V and 1 base at J, with 17 bases in the middle.